The 25 T cell receptor beta chains reported below all come from one sample, sequenced in a study of cytotoxic CD8 clonotypes in ibrutinib-treated CLL. The data were produced by immunoSEQ multiplex PCR, yet TCRdb's version contains in-frame clones alone and is incomplete. The sample records some 140,000 clones, more than 85% being singletons. Material: PBMCs, obtained after 12 months of ibrutinib treatment. The receptor source for this set is a human donor with chronic lymphocytic leukemia.

There are a few counts of this clone. The chain joins TRBV14 to TRBJ2-1; D gene ambiguous. V lost 4 bases and J 5 bases, leaving 9 bases between the germline ends. CDR1 is SGHDN, CDR2 FVKESK, per germline. CDR3 length: 13 amino acids. The CDR3 bases are TGTGCCAGCAGCCCCACGTATAACAATGAGCAGTTCTTC. Translating it yields CASSPTYNNEQFF.

The table lists this clone with a count of one. The chain uses TRBV28 and TRBJ1-5; D is uncertain. Trimming took 5 bases from V and 1 from J, leaving 9 bases between them. Germline CDR1 reads MDHEN; CDR2 reads SYDVKM. The CDR3 is 14 residues long. CDR3 nucleotides: TGTGCCAGCAGTCGCTTAGGGAGCAATCAGCCCCAGCATTTT. Amino acids: CASSRLGSNQPQHF.

The chain employs TRBV25-1 and TRBJ2-1, with 8 bases that match TRBD1. The CDR3 length is 17 residues. Unmatched junction bases numbered 10, after V lost 1 base and J lost 5 bases. Germline-derived CDR1 and CDR2 are MGHDK and SYGVNS. CDR3 loop: CASSESGQGAMNNEQFF. The CDR3 DNA sequence: TGTGCCAGCAGTGAATCTGGCCAGGGGGCCATGAACAATGAGCAGTTCTTC.

The chain uses TRBV28 and TRBJ2-7; D is perhaps TRBD1 (6 bases). V lost 5 bases to trimming and J lost 3 bases, with 20 bases between them. In germline, CDR1 is MDHEN, CDR2 SYDVKM. This CDR3 region has 16 residues. The CDR3 nucleotides read TGTGCCAGCAGTCCTCTGCTCCCGACAGGACTCTACGAGCAGTACTTC. It yields the protein CASSPLLPTGLYEQYF.

The rearrangement uses TRBV28 and TRBJ2-7; unclear D gene. This CDR3 comprises 12 residues. Germline values: CDR1 MDHEN, CDR2 SYDVKM. This CDR3 is CVSNSRTYEQYF. As DNA, the CDR3 is TGTGTCAGTAATTCGCGCACCTACGAGCAGTACTTC.

This chain connects TRBV19 to TRBJ2-7; 14 bases match TRBD2. The CDR3 runs to 15 residues. The trim removed 4 bases at V and 2 bases at J, leaving 1 base unmatched. CDR1 and CDR2 (germline): LNHDA, SQIVND (reference sequence). In DNA form, the CDR3 reads TGTGCCAGTAGTACGGGACTAGCGGGAGCCTACGAGCAGTACTTC. Translating it yields CASSTGLAGAYEQYF.

This clone appeared a single time. This chain connects TRBV28 to TRBJ1-1; D not resolved. The germline CDR1 and CDR2 sequences are MDHEN and SYDVKM. Trimming took 6 bases from V and 1 from J, leaving 9 bases between them. There are 13 residues in the CDR3. CDR3 coding DNA: TGTGCCAGCAGCCTCGGAGGGAACACTGAAGCTTTCTTT. Translated: CASSLGGNTEAFF.

This rearrangement joins TRBV7-9 to TRBJ2-1, with 8 nucleotides matching TRBD2. The CDR3 has 15 residues. Per the germline V gene, CDR1 is SEHNR and CDR2 is FQNEAQ (reference sequence). V trimming: 5 bases; J trimming: 3 bases; junction bases outside the gene matches: 6. Here the CDR3 DNA reads TGTGCCAGCAGCCCCCGGGGGGGCGTCTACAATGAGCAGTTCTTC. Translating it yields CASSPRGGVYNEQFF.

This chain uses TRBV6-5 with TRBJ1-2; D perhaps matches TRBD1 (5 bases). With 2 bases removed from V and 3 bases from J, the gap between germline ends came to 10 bases. The CDR3 runs 14 residues. CDR1 and CDR2 from the germline V gene are MNHEY and SVGAGI. The CDR3 protein is CASSYLGGDYGYTF. CDR3 coding DNA: TGTGCCAGCAGTTACCTCGGGGGGGACTATGGCTACACCTTC.

This chain joins TRBV5-1 and TRBJ2-3; D is perhaps TRBD2 (6 bases). The CDR3 length is 17 residues. Germline CDR1 reads SGHRS; CDR2 reads YFSETQ. Trimming cost V 7 bases and J 0 bases, with 21 bases left between them. CDR3 bases: TGCGCCAGCGCCCCGCCTCCCGCGGGACCTAGCACAGATACGCAGTATTTT. It translates to CASAPPPAGPSTDTQYF.

The chain links TRBV27 to TRBJ1-1, with D perhaps matching TRBD1 (6 bases). The CDR3 is 13 amino acids. V lost 4 bases and J lost 7, with 13 bases in between. Germline V lookup: CDR1 MNHEY, CDR2 SMNVEV (reference sequence). The CDR3 nucleotides are TGTGCCAGCAGTTCGCGGCAGGGGAATGAAGCTTTCTTT. Its translation is CASSSRQGNEAFF.

This clone came up once. J is TRBJ2-7 and V is TRBV10-1; TRBD2 agrees at 13 bases. Trimming cost V 4 bases and J 4 bases; bases outside gene matches: 10. This CDR3 region has 17 residues. Per the germline V gene, CDR1 is WNHNN and CDR2 is SYGVQD (reference sequence). The CDR3 bases are TGCGCCAGCAGTGCGACCCTCGGACTAGCGGGAGTTTACGAGCAGTACTTC. This encodes CASSATLGLAGVYEQYF.

This clone was observed a single time. J is TRBJ2-4 and V is TRBV5-1; unclear D gene. The V end lost 4 bases, the J end lost 0 bases, and 11 bases lay between the germline ends. The CDR3 sequence is 15 residues long. The germline gives CDR1 SGHRS, CDR2 YFSETQ. The CDR3 sequence: CASSIQSPAKNIQYF. In DNA form, the CDR3 reads TGCGCCAGCAGCATCCAGAGCCCAGCCAAAAACATTCAGTACTTC.

The rearrangement joins TRBV11-3 to TRBJ2-1; 8 bases line up with TRBD2. In germline, CDR1 is SGHNT, CDR2 YENEEA. The J segment lost 7 bases and the V segment lost 5 bases, leaving 7 bases of the junction unmatched. CDR3 length: 14 amino acids. The CDR3 loop reads CASSARTSRNEQFF. For the CDR3, the DNA is TGTGCCAGCAGCGCCCGGACTAGCCGAAATGAGCAGTTCTTC. The full variable domain, in which reference TRBV11-3 and TRBJ2-1 provide the parts outside the CDR3, is EAGVVQSPRYKIIEKKQPVAFWCNPISGHNTLYWYLQNLGQGPELLIRYENEEAVDDSQLPKDRFSAERLKGVDSTLKIQPAELGDSAVYLCASSARTSRNEQFFGPGTRLTVL.

The V gene is TRBV18, the J gene TRBJ1-5, with D uncertain. With 2 bases removed from V and 5 bases from J, the gap between germline ends came to 7 bases. The CDR3 is made up of 13 amino acids. Germline CDR1 reads KGHSH; CDR2 reads LQKENI. CDR3 protein: CASSPGDYQPQHF. In nucleotides, the CDR3 is TGTGCCAGCTCACCAGGAGATTATCAGCCCCAGCATTTT.

This chain links TRBV7-2 with TRBJ2-2; maybe TRBD2 (6 bases). The germline gives CDR1 SGHTA, CDR2 FQGNSA. The V end lost 3 bases, the J end lost 5 bases, and 16 bases lay between the germline ends. The CDR3 length is 16 residues. The chain's CDR3 is CASSFTWGEQTGELFF. The DNA of the CDR3 is TGTGCCAGCAGCTTCACCTGGGGGGAGCAAACCGGGGAGCTGTTTTTT.

The CDR3 protein is CASSRFEREGNEQFF. The CDR3 bases are TGTGCCAGCTCACGGTTCGAGCGGGAGGGCAATGAGCAGTTCTTC. J is TRBJ2-1 and V is TRBV18; 10 bases map to TRBD2. This CDR3 contains 15 residues. Germline lookup yields CDR1 KGHSH and CDR2 LQKENI. J was trimmed by 6 bases and V by 4 bases; bases with no gene match: 6.

V is TRBV27 and J is TRBJ2-7; D possibly matches TRBD1 or TRBD2 (5 bases each). Trimming took off 2 bases at V and 5 bases at J, with 16 bases between the two ends. The germline V gene encodes CDR1 MNHEY and CDR2 SMNVEV (reference sequence). The CDR3 contains 15 residues. For the CDR3, the DNA is TGTGCCAGCAGTTTAGACGGGGCCGAGCAGGACGAGCAGTACTTC. Translating gives CASSLDGAEQDEQYF.

V is TRBV21-1 and J is TRBJ2-4; the table's D call, TRBD1, was not checked against the DNA. TRBV21-1 is annotated as a pseudogene. The CDR3 is 16 residues long. This CDR3 reads CASSTDNQGSRNIQYF. The CDR3 bases are TGTGCCAGCAGCACCGATAACCAGGGGTCCCGAAACATTCAGTACTTC.

This chain links TRBV6-1 with TRBJ2-6; D is unclear. This CDR3 spans 13 amino acids. V lost 8 bases and J 1 base, leaving 6 bases between the germline ends. The germline gives CDR1 MNHNS, CDR2 SASEGT. Here the CDR3 reads CASLRSGANVLTF. DNA for the CDR3: TGTGCCAGCCTGCGTTCTGGGGCCAACGTCCTGACTTTC.

This clone was seen once. Written as DNA, the CDR3 is TGCGCCAGCAGCCAAGATATCGGTCAGCCCCAGCATTTT. This codes for CASSQDIGQPQHF. The rearrangement joins TRBV4-3 to TRBJ1-5; D is unresolved. The CDR3 runs 13 residues. V lost 0 bases to trimming and J lost 6 bases, with 6 bases between them. The germline CDR1 and CDR2 sequences are LGHNA and YSLEER.

The V gene is TRBV7-2, the J gene TRBJ2-7; D may be TRBD1 (5 bases). This CDR3 contains 12 residues. V lost 4 bases, J lost 4 bases, and 8 bases lay in between. Germline CDR1 and CDR2: SGHTA and FQGNSA. CDR3 protein: CASSSQGYEQYF. The CDR3 DNA reads TGTGCCAGCAGCTCCCAGGGTTACGAGCAGTACTTC.

The chain has TRBV4-3 and TRBJ2-7; D gene unclear. Germline assignment: CDR1 LGHNA and CDR2 YSLEER. The CDR3 has 15 amino acids. Trimming shortened V by 1 base and J by 0 bases, and 10 bases separated the two germline ends. The CDR3 reads CASSQGYTTSYEQYF. The CDR3 bases are TGCGCCAGCAGCCAAGGGTATACCACCTCCTACGAGCAGTACTTC.

This clone showed up just a few times. The chain joins TRBV28 to TRBJ1-5; weak D call: TRBD1 (6 bases). The V gene's germline CDR1 is MDHEN and CDR2 SYDVKM. The CDR3 runs to 15 residues. With 4 bases removed from V and 2 bases from J, the gap between germline ends came to 12 bases. The CDR3 here is CASSSNRAGNQPQHF. In DNA form, the CDR3 reads TGTGCCAGCAGTTCAAACAGGGCCGGCAATCAGCCCCAGCATTTT.

This clone was counted a few times. The V call is TRBV18, the J call TRBJ1-5; D remains unclear. V dropped 2 bases and J dropped 4 bases, with 9 bases sitting between them. The CDR3 has 14 amino acids. Per germline, CDR1 KGHSH and CDR2 LQKENI. The CDR3 region is CASSPKGRNQPQHF. In nucleotides, the CDR3 is TGTGCCAGCTCACCAAAAGGGCGGAATCAGCCCCAGCATTTT.